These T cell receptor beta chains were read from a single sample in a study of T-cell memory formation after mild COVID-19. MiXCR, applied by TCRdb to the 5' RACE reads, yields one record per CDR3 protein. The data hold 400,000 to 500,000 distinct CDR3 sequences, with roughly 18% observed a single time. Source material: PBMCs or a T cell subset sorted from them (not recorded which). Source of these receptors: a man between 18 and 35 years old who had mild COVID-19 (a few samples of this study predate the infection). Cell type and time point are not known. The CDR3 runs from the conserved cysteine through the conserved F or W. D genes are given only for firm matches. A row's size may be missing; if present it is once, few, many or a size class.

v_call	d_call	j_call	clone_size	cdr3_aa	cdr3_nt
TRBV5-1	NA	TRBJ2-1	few	CASSLVSGGLEQFF	TGCGCCAGCAGCTTGGTGTCGGGGGGCCTCGAGCAGTTCTTC
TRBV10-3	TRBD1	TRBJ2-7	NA	CATRSGTGGPYEQYF	TGTGCCACCAGGTCCGGGACAGGGGGCCCATACGAGCAGTACTTC
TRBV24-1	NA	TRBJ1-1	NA	CATSDPDGHRAFF	TGTGCCACCAGTGACCCGGACGGCCATAGGGCGTTCTTT
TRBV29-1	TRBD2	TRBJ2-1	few	CSVVPRGLGHEQFF	TGCAGCGTTGTGCCCAGGGGACTAGGGCATGAGCAGTTCTTC
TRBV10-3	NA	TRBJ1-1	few	CAIRRDPGAEAFF	TGTGCCATCAGACGGGACCCCGGGGCTGAAGCTTTCTTT
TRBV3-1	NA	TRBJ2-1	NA	CASSQDSRRDNEQFF	TGTGCCAGCAGCCAAGATTCGCGCCGCGACAATGAGCAGTTCTTC
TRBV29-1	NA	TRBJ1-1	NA	CSASTANTEAFF	TGCAGCGCCTCGACTGCTAACACTGAAGCTTTCTTT
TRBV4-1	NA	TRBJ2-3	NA	CASSARAGDTQYF	TGCGCCAGCAGCGCCCGCGCCGGAGATACGCAGTATTTT
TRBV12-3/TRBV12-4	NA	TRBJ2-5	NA	CATSQETQYF	TGTGCCACCTCCCAAGAGACCCAGTACTTC
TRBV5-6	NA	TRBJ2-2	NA	CASSTWARGSGELFF	TGTGCCAGCAGCACGTGGGCCCGAGGATCAGGGGAGCTGTTTTTT
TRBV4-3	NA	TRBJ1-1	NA	CASSQDKDEAFF	TGCGCCAGCAGCCAAGATAAAGATGAAGCTTTCTTT
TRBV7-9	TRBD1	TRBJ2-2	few	CASRAFRTGNTGELFF	TGTGCCAGCAGGGCTTTCCGGACAGGCAACACCGGGGAGCTGTTTTTT
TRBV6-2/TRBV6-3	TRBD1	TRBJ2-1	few	CASSRDRGIDEQFF	TGTGCCAGCAGTCGTGACAGGGGCATAGATGAGCAGTTCTTC
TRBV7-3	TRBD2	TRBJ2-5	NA	CASSLTSGGGQETQYF	TGTGCCAGCAGCCTCACGTCGGGAGGGGGCCAAGAGACCCAGTACTTC
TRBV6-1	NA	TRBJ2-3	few	CASREAGTQYF	TGTGCCAGCAGGGAGGCGGGTACGCAGTATTTT
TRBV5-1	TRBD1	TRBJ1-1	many	CASSLGTGLNTEAFF	TGCGCCAGCAGCTTGGGGACAGGGTTGAACACTGAAGCTTTCTTT
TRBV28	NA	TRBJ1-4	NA	CASTLRGTNEKLFF	TGTGCCAGCACCTTACGGGGTACTAATGAAAAACTGTTTTTT
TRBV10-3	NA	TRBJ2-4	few	CASGGGDIQYF	TGTGCCTCAGGGGGGGGTGACATTCAGTACTTC
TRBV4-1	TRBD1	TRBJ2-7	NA	CASSRGVLDRDNEQYF	TGCGCCAGCAGCCGAGGCGTTTTGGACAGGGACAACGAGCAGTACTTC
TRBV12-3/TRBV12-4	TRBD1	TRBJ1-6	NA	CASSQGAMGSSYNSPLHF	TGTGCCAGCAGTCAGGGGGCTATGGGGAGCTCCTATAATTCACCCCTCCACTTT
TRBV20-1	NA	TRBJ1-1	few	CSARDPSRSDMNTEAFF	TGCAGTGCTAGAGATCCCTCCCGTTCCGACATGAACACTGAAGCTTTCTTT
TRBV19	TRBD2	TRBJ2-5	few	CASSIDAGTRPYF	TGTGCCAGTAGTATAGACGCGGGGACTAGGCCCTACTTC
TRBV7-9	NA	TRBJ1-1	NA	CASSSPRHITEAFF	TGTGCCAGCAGCTCCCCAAGACACATCACTGAAGCTTTCTTT
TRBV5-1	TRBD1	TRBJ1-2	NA	CASSDPGQGARGYTF	TGCGCCAGCAGCGACCCGGGACAGGGAGCGCGGGGCTACACCTTC
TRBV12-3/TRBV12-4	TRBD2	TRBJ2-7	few	CASSTSGVPYF	TGTGCCAGCAGTACTAGCGGGGTTCCCTACTTC
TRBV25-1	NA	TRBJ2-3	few	CASLGDTQYF	TGTGCCAGCCTAGGGGATACGCAGTATTTT
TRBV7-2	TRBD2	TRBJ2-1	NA	CASSLEQGGGYNEQFF	TGTGCCAGCAGCTTAGAACAGGGCGGGGGGTACAATGAGCAGTTCTTC
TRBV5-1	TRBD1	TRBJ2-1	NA	CASSAGRGTGAYNEQFF	TGCGCCAGCAGCGCCGGGCGAGGGACAGGGGCTTACAATGAGCAGTTCTTC
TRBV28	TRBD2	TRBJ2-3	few	CASSLYRGDRTDTQYF	TGTGCCAGCAGTTTATATCGGGGGGACCGCACAGATACGCAGTATTTT
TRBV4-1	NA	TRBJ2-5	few	CASSQEGGLQETQYF	TGCGCCAGCAGCCAAGAAGGTGGCCTCCAAGAGACCCAGTACTTC
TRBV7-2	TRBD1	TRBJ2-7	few	CASSPGQGLFKQYF	TGTGCCAGCAGTCCGGGACAGGGTCTTTTCAAGCAGTACTTC
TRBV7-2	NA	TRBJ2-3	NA	CASSSPRRLDTQYF	TGTGCCAGCAGCTCCCCGCGCCGATTGGATACGCAGTATTTT
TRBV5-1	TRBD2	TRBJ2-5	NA	CASSSRASGQETQYF	TGCGCCAGCAGCTCCCGGGCTAGCGGACAAGAGACCCAGTACTTC
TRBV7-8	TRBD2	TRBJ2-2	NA	CASRLVRGVTGELFF	TGTGCCAGCAGATTAGTCCGGGGGGTCACCGGGGAGCTGTTTTTT
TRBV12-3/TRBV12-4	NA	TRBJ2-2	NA	CASSLLAATGELFF	TGTGCCAGCAGTCTACTAGCAGCCACCGGGGAGCTGTTTTTT
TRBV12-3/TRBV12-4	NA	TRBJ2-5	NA	CASRPMGVQETQYF	TGTGCCAGCAGGCCAATGGGGGTCCAAGAGACCCAGTACTTC
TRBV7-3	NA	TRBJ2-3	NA	CASSLIRPPDTQYF	TGTGCCAGCAGCTTAATAAGGCCCCCAGATACGCAGTATTTT
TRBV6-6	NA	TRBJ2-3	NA	CASSYEGRVTDTQYF	TGTGCCAGCAGTTACGAAGGCAGGGTCACAGATACGCAGTATTTT
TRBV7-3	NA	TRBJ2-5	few	CASSLLAEQETQYF	TGTGCCAGCAGCTTATTAGCAGAGCAAGAGACCCAGTACTTC
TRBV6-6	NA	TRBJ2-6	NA	CASLGAGANVLTF	TGTGCCAGCTTGGGAGCTGGGGCCAACGTCCTGACTTTC
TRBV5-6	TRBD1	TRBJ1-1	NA	CASSFRQGFSTEAFF	TGTGCCAGCAGCTTTAGACAGGGGTTTAGCACTGAAGCTTTCTTT
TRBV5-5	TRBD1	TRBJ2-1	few	CASSLTGTGGQYNEQFF	TGTGCCAGCAGCTTAACCGGGACAGGGGGCCAGTACAATGAGCAGTTCTTC
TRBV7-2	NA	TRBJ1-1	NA	CASSLFGPSNGNTEAFF	TGTGCCAGCAGCTTATTCGGCCCCAGCAACGGGAACACTGAAGCTTTCTTT
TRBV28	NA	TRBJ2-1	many	CAGSGTLTYNEQFF	TGTGCCGGTTCCGGGACTCTGACCTACAATGAGCAGTTCTTC
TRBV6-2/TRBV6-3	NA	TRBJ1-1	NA	CASSYWGNTEAFF	TGTGCCAGCAGTTATTGGGGCAACACTGAAGCTTTCTTT
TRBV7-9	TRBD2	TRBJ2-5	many	CATGGETQYF	TGCGCTACCGGGGGGGAGACCCAGTACTTC
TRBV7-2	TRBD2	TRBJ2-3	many	CASSLPGGSDTQYF	TGTGCCAGCAGCCTTCCGGGGGGATCAGATACGCAGTATTTT
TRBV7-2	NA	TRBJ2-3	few	CATGERDTQYF	TGTGCAACTGGAGAGAGGGATACGCAGTATTTT
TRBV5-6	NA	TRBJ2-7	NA	CASSSEGVEQYF	TGTGCCAGCAGCTCCGAAGGGGTCGAGCAGTACTTC
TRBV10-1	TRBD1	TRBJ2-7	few	CASSRGTGLEQYF	TGCGCCAGCAGCCGGGGGACAGGGTTGGAGCAGTACTTC
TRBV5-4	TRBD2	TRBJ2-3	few	CASSLASGGAWADTQYF	TGTGCCAGCAGCTTGGCTAGCGGGGGGGCTTGGGCAGATACGCAGTATTTT
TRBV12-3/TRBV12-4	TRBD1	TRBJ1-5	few	CASSTGDGGNQPQHF	TGTGCCAGCAGCACAGGGGATGGGGGCAATCAGCCCCAGCATTTT
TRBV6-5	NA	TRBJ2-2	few	CASSWVQGRVGELFF	TGTGCCAGCAGTTGGGTGCAGGGAAGGGTCGGGGAGCTGTTTTTT
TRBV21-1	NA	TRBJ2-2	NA	CASSKEVEGAQSAGELFF	TGTGCCAGCAGCAAAGAGGTGGAAGGGGCGCAATCAGCCGGGGAGCTGTTTTTT
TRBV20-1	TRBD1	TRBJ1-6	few	CSARQDNRGFDSPLHF	TGCAGTGCTCGCCAGGATAACAGGGGTTTCGATTCACCCCTCCACTTT
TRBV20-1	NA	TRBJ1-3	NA	CSARAGSSGNTIYF	TGCAGTGCTAGAGCTGGGAGCTCTGGAAACACCATATATTTT
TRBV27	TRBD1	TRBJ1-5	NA	CASSLVGDRYQPQHF	TGTGCCAGCAGTTTAGTCGGGGACAGATATCAGCCCCAGCATTTT
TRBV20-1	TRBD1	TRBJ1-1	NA	CSARPQGGDWYGAFF	TGCAGTGCTAGGCCCCAGGGGGGGGATTGGTATGGAGCTTTCTTT
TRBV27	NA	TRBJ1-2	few	CASSPQAQASGGYTF	TGTGCCAGCAGCCCGCAAGCCCAGGCGTCAGGTGGCTACACCTTC
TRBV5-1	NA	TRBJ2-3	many	CASSLAVTDTQYF	TGCGCCAGCAGCTTGGCAGTCACAGATACGCAGTATTTT